A selection of T cell receptor beta chains follows, all from one sample in a study of identifying expanded T cells in peripheral blood. The repertoire was sequenced with immunoSEQ multiplex PCR; TCRdb's copy has only in-frame clones and lacks some. The table shows 100,000 to 110,000 clones, with 80% to 90% occurring only once. Material for sequencing was blood. These receptors all stem from a person aged 18-70 years in good health. The CDR3 runs from the conserved cysteine through the conserved F or W. A D gene is named only where the DNA matches it firmly. Where a row states a size, it is once, few, many or the class of an expanded clone; other rows omit it.

v_gene: TRBV5-1
abundance: NA
d_gene: NA
j_gene: TRBJ2-2
CDR3aa: CASSLALASGELFF
CDR3nt: TGCGCCAGCAGCTTGGCACTAGCTAGCGGGGAGCTGTTTTTT

v_gene: TRBV6-1
abundance: NA
d_gene: NA
j_gene: TRBJ1-1
CDR3aa: CASSGRGRETEAFF
CDR3nt: TGTGCCAGCAGTGGTCGGGGGCGAGAGACTGAAGCTTTCTTT

v_gene: TRBV6-5
abundance: NA
d_gene: NA
j_gene: TRBJ1-2
CDR3aa: CASRSPGRGEGYTF
CDR3nt: TGTGCCAGCAGATCACCGGGACGGGGGGAGGGCTACACCTTC

v_gene: TRBV6-6
abundance: once
d_gene: NA
j_gene: TRBJ1-5
CDR3aa: CASSTGRGPSNQPQHF
CDR3nt: TGTGCCAGCAGTACCGGCCGAGGGCCTAGCAATCAGCCCCAGCATTTT

v_gene: TRBV5-1
abundance: NA
d_gene: NA
j_gene: TRBJ2-6
CDR3aa: CASSRRAGANVLTF
CDR3nt: TGCGCCAGCAGCCGGCGGGCTGGGGCCAACGTCCTGACTTTC

v_gene: TRBV4-1
abundance: NA
d_gene: TRBD2
j_gene: TRBJ2-2
CDR3aa: CASRPGLGESVELFF
CDR3nt: TGCGCCAGCAGACCGGGACTAGGGGAATCGGTGGAGCTGTTTTTT

v_gene: TRBV29-1
abundance: NA
d_gene: NA
j_gene: TRBJ2-3
CDR3aa: CSVNHLNRDSTDTQYF
CDR3nt: TGCAGCGTTAACCACCTTAACCGGGACAGCACAGATACGCAGTATTTT

v_gene: TRBV30
abundance: NA
d_gene: NA
j_gene: TRBJ1-1
CDR3aa: CAWSTRTPRGNTEAFF
CDR3nt: TGTGCCTGGAGTACAAGGACACCCCGAGGGAACACTGAAGCTTTCTTT

v_gene: TRBV27
abundance: NA
d_gene: NA
j_gene: TRBJ1-5
CDR3aa: CASSLWGSQGNQPQHF
CDR3nt: TGTGCCAGCAGTTTATGGGGCAGTCAAGGCAATCAGCCCCAGCATTTT

v_gene: TRBV11-2
abundance: few
d_gene: TRBD2
j_gene: TRBJ2-3
CDR3aa: CASSLGLAGARRLDTQYF
CDR3nt: TGTGCCAGCAGCTTAGGACTAGCGGGAGCACGCCGGCTTGATACGCAGTATTTT

v_gene: TRBV30
abundance: NA
d_gene: NA
j_gene: TRBJ1-5
CDR3aa: CAWSHTTVNQPQHF
CDR3nt: TGTGCCTGGAGCCACACCACAGTTAATCAGCCCCAGCATTTT

v_gene: TRBV6-8
abundance: NA
d_gene: NA
j_gene: TRBJ1-5
CDR3aa: CASSYSRGLNQPQHF
CDR3nt: TGTGCCAGCAGTTACTCCCGGGGGCTTAATCAGCCCCAGCATTTT

v_gene: TRBV10-1
abundance: once
d_gene: TRBD2
j_gene: TRBJ2-3
CDR3aa: CASSNGGRGTDTQYF
CDR3nt: TGCGCCAGCAGCAACGGGGGGAGAGGCACAGATACGCAGTATTTT

v_gene: TRBV14
abundance: NA
d_gene: NA
j_gene: TRBJ1-1
CDR3aa: CASSQEWIQLSGLNTEAFF
CDR3nt: TGTGCCAGCAGCCAAGAATGGATACAGCTCAGTGGGTTGAACACTGAAGCTTTCTTT

v_gene: TRBV6-6
abundance: NA
d_gene: NA
j_gene: TRBJ1-2
CDR3aa: CASIVRGPGYTF
CDR3nt: TGTGCCAGCATCGTCAGGGGTCCTGGCTACACCTTC

v_gene: TRBV2
abundance: NA
d_gene: NA
j_gene: TRBJ1-5
CDR3aa: CASQGQSNQPQHF
CDR3nt: TGTGCCAGCCAAGGACAGTCCAATCAGCCCCAGCATTTT

v_gene: TRBV6-1
abundance: once
d_gene: NA
j_gene: TRBJ2-1
CDR3aa: CASSEWGIKIYNEQFF
CDR3nt: TGTGCCAGCAGTGAATGGGGGATCAAAATTTACAATGAGCAGTTCTTC

v_gene: TRBV7-2
abundance: NA
d_gene: NA
j_gene: TRBJ1-4
CDR3aa: CASSQDSATNEKLFF
CDR3nt: TGTGCCAGCAGCCAAGACAGTGCAACTAATGAAAAACTGTTTTTT

v_gene: TRBV10-3
abundance: NA
d_gene: NA
j_gene: TRBJ1-3
CDR3aa: CAISESVMVPGKPGNTIYF
CDR3nt: TGTGCCATCAGTGAGTCGGTAATGGTACCAGGGAAGCCTGGAAACACCATATATTTT

v_gene: TRBV5-6
abundance: NA
d_gene: NA
j_gene: TRBJ1-4
CDR3aa: CASSLGGKHEKLFF
CDR3nt: TGTGCCAGCAGCTTGGGGGGGAAGCATGAAAAACTGTTTTTT

v_gene: TRBV6-1
abundance: once
d_gene: NA
j_gene: TRBJ2-3
CDR3aa: CASSGGGLAKDTQYF
CDR3nt: TGTGCCAGCTCGGGTGGTGGGCTAGCGAAAGATACGCAGTATTTT

v_gene: TRBV9
abundance: NA
d_gene: NA
j_gene: TRBJ1-1
CDR3aa: CASSVEAGYGTEAFF
CDR3nt: TGTGCCAGCAGCGTAGAGGCAGGGTATGGCACTGAAGCTTTCTTT

v_gene: TRBV5-1
abundance: NA
d_gene: NA
j_gene: TRBJ2-6
CDR3aa: CASRIRTAGANVLTF
CDR3nt: TGCGCCAGCAGAATTAGGACAGCTGGGGCCAACGTCCTGACTTTC

v_gene: TRBV30
abundance: NA
d_gene: TRBD1
j_gene: TRBJ1-4
CDR3aa: CAWSVPGTENEKLFF
CDR3nt: TGTGCCTGGAGTGTACCAGGGACAGAGAATGAAAAACTGTTTTTT

v_gene: TRBV11-2
abundance: NA
d_gene: TRBD1
j_gene: TRBJ1-4
CDR3aa: CASSTGQSNEKLFF
CDR3nt: TGTGCCAGCAGTACGGGACAGTCAAATGAAAAACTGTTTTTT

v_gene: TRBV4-1
abundance: NA
d_gene: NA
j_gene: TRBJ2-7
CDR3aa: CASSQNPWPGAYEQYF
CDR3nt: TGCGCCAGCAGCCAAAATCCTTGGCCGGGGGCCTACGAGCAGTACTTC

v_gene: TRBV5-4
abundance: NA
d_gene: TRBD2
j_gene: TRBJ2-2
CDR3aa: CASSLPTSGSTGELFF
CDR3nt: TGTGCCAGCAGCTTACCAACTAGCGGGAGTACCGGGGAGCTGTTTTTT

v_gene: TRBV7-6
abundance: once
d_gene: NA
j_gene: TRBJ1-2
CDR3aa: CASSPAGGYGYTF
CDR3nt: TGTGCCAGCAGTCCAGCGGGGGGCTATGGCTACACCTTC

v_gene: TRBV6-5
abundance: NA
d_gene: TRBD1
j_gene: TRBJ2-1
CDR3aa: CASRLDRDGYNEQFF
CDR3nt: TGTGCCAGCAGGTTGGACAGGGATGGCTACAATGAGCAGTTCTTC

v_gene: TRBV19
abundance: few
d_gene: NA
j_gene: TRBJ1-1
CDR3aa: CASSMGGFENTEAFF
CDR3nt: TGTGCCAGTAGTATGGGAGGGTTCGAGAACACTGAAGCTTTCTTT

v_gene: TRBV10-1
abundance: NA
d_gene: NA
j_gene: TRBJ1-2
CDR3aa: CASSDHGRETFF
CDR3nt: TGCGCCAGCAGTGACCATGGGAGGGAAACCTTCTTC

v_gene: TRBV6-5
abundance: NA
d_gene: NA
j_gene: TRBJ2-7
CDR3aa: CASRGGWRVYEQYF
CDR3nt: TGTGCCAGCAGGGGCGGTTGGCGGGTTTACGAGCAGTACTTC

v_gene: TRBV9
abundance: once
d_gene: NA
j_gene: TRBJ2-5
CDR3aa: CASSVALLETQYF
CDR3nt: TGTGCCAGCAGCGTAGCTCTGCTGGAGACCCAGTACTTC

v_gene: TRBV4-1
abundance: NA
d_gene: NA
j_gene: TRBJ1-4
CDR3aa: CASSQVGGRSEKLFF
CDR3nt: TGCGCCAGCAGCCAAGTTGGGGGGCGTAGTGAAAAACTGTTTTTT

v_gene: TRBV7-6
abundance: NA
d_gene: TRBD2
j_gene: TRBJ2-1
CDR3aa: CASSSLAGRYNEQFF
CDR3nt: TGTGCCAGCAGCTCCCTAGCGGGGCGCTACAATGAGCAGTTCTTC

v_gene: TRBV5-1
abundance: NA
d_gene: TRBD2
j_gene: TRBJ2-7
CDR3aa: CASRDYAGVSYEQYF
CDR3nt: TGCGCCAGCAGAGACTACGCGGGAGTTAGCTACGAGCAGTACTTC

v_gene: TRBV2
abundance: NA
d_gene: NA
j_gene: TRBJ1-2
CDR3aa: CASSVYLTSGGYTF
CDR3nt: TGTGCCAGCAGTGTATATCTGACATCGGGGGGCTACACCTTC

v_gene: TRBV11-3
abundance: NA
d_gene: TRBD1
j_gene: TRBJ2-1
CDR3aa: CASSWNRGQVNEQFF
CDR3nt: TGTGCCAGCAGCTGGAACAGGGGGCAGGTCAATGAGCAGTTCTTC

v_gene: TRBV7-2
abundance: NA
d_gene: TRBD1
j_gene: TRBJ2-7
CDR3aa: CASSFGTGGTYEQYF
CDR3nt: TGTGCCAGCAGCTTCGGGACAGGGGGGACCTACGAGCAGTACTTC

v_gene: TRBV7-2
abundance: NA
d_gene: NA
j_gene: TRBJ1-1
CDR3aa: CASSLAGRSEAFF
CDR3nt: TGTGCCAGCAGCTTAGCCGGGCGGTCTGAAGCTTTCTTT

v_gene: TRBV9
abundance: NA
d_gene: NA
j_gene: TRBJ2-2
CDR3aa: CASSVAGAGNPNTGELFF
CDR3nt: TGTGCCAGCAGCGTAGCGGGGGCAGGCAACCCGAACACCGGGGAGCTGTTTTTT

v_gene: TRBV6-5
abundance: NA
d_gene: NA
j_gene: TRBJ2-2
CDR3aa: CASSPPTGELFF
CDR3nt: TGTGCCAGCAGTCCCCCTACCGGGGAGCTGTTTTTT

v_gene: TRBV7-2
abundance: once
d_gene: NA
j_gene: TRBJ2-1
CDR3aa: CASRQRTTYNEQFF
CDR3nt: TGTGCCAGCAGACAGCGGACCACCTACAATGAGCAGTTCTTC

v_gene: TRBV9
abundance: once
d_gene: NA
j_gene: TRBJ2-2
CDR3aa: CASSVDWAGELFF
CDR3nt: TGTGCCAGCAGCGTAGACTGGGCCGGGGAGCTGTTTTTT

v_gene: TRBV30
abundance: NA
d_gene: NA
j_gene: TRBJ1-2
CDR3aa: CAWSVRRENGYTF
CDR3nt: TGTGCCTGGAGTGTACGGAGGGAGAATGGCTACACCTTC

v_gene: TRBV2
abundance: few
d_gene: NA
j_gene: TRBJ2-4
CDR3aa: CASTESIRLGYKNIQYF
CDR3nt: TGTGCCAGCACCGAGAGTATTAGGCTGGGGTACAAAAACATTCAGTACTTC